This T cell receptor beta chain came from a study of T cell changes during pregnancy in multiple sclerosis. Sequencing was performed with immunoSEQ multiplex PCR; in TCRdb, only in-frame clones are kept and a portion is missing. This sample has under 50,000 clones, with 85% to 90% found just once. The CDR3 extends over 10 amino acids. Germline V gene lookup returns CDR1 MNHEY and CDR2 SVGAGI. V lost 7 bases to trimming and J lost 5 bases, with 5 bases between them. This chain uses TRBV6-5 with TRBJ2-5; D unresolved. The sample consisted of peripheral blood, taken in the first trimester of pregnancy. The TCR sequence derives from a female donor in good health, enrolled as a control in a pregnancy study. CDR3 sequence: CASNRETQYF. The CDR3 DNA is TGTGCCAGCAATCGGGAGACCCAGTACTTC.